The sequence of this TCR beta chain was determined in a study of blood T cells in healthy people across ages. A second roughly 7 to 11 cycle PCR used barcoded and J-beta primers. Each CDR3 protein is one row after TCRdb ran MiXCR on the 5' RACE reads. The table lists about 400,000 distinct CDR3 sequences, approximately 52% of them singletons. This clonotype was counted between two and nine times. Trimming took off 0 bases at V and 1 base at J, with 12 bases between the two ends. Germline CDR1 is DFQATT and CDR2 is SNEGSKA (reference sequence). CDR3 size: 15 residues. The chain joins TRBV20-1 to TRBJ1-1; D unresolved. The TCR comes from a man in his fifties or sixties in good health. Material: blood. This chain's CDR3 is CSARDPSGGNTEAFF. As DNA, the CDR3 is TGCAGTGCTAGAGACCCCTCGGGAGGGAACACTGAAGCTTTCTTT.